Here is one TCR beta chain with its context. Libraries were prepared by immunoSEQ multiplex PCR; TCRdb keeps only in-frame clonotypes and omits some of them. Among approximately 47,000 clones listed, about 90% were seen once. The data derive from a study of OX40 agonist ivuxolimab in advanced cancers. At the level of the study: Under the entry rules, prior anti-PD-1, anti-PD-L1 or anti-CTLA-4 therapy was allowed, and 40% had some.

Per germline, CDR1 SEHNR and CDR2 FQNEAQ (reference sequence). The CDR3 runs 16 residues. Trimming at V came to 5 bases and at J to 4 bases, leaving 12 bases not matched to a gene. The chain couples TRBV7-9 to TRBJ2-3, with TRBD1 identical over 7 bases. This clonotype was obtained from an adult with an advanced solid tumor such as melanoma, head and neck, liver or kidney cancer. The source was CD4+ or CD8+ T cells sorted from blood, collected in a trial of the OX40 agonist ivuxolimab. The chain's CDR3 is CASSTETGSLADTQYF. The CDR3 nucleotides read TGTGCCAGCAGCACCGAGACAGGGTCATTGGCAGATACGCAGTATTTT.